This is a list of T cell receptor beta chains from one sample in a study of CD8 T cells in ankylosing spondylitis. TCRdb reprocessed the 5' RACE reads via MiXCR and lists one record per CDR3 protein. Among about 540,000 distinct CDR3 sequences listed, about 13% were seen once. Sequencing was carried out using blood, either unsorted or a sorted T cell fraction (not recorded which). These TCRs come from a male donor with ankylosing spondylitis. CDR3s include the opening cysteine and the closing phenylalanine or tryptophan. The order of the fields is V gene, D gene, clone size, J gene, CDR3 DNA, CDR3 protein. A D gene is named only where the DNA matches it firmly. Some rows mark clone size as missing; the rest say once, few, many or name a class of expanded clone.

TRBV10-3	-	-	TRBJ2-3	TGTGCCATCAAAGGGGTAAACACAGATACGCAGTATTTT	CAIKGVNTDTQYF
TRBV5-4	-	-	TRBJ2-1	TGTGCCAGCAGCTTGCGGTCTTTAGGGAATGAGCAGTTCTTC	CASSLRSLGNEQFF
TRBV28	-	-	TRBJ2-1	TGTGCCAGCAGTTTACAAAGCGGAAGCTCCTACAATGAGCAGTTCTTC	CASSLQSGSSYNEQFF
TRBV5-6	-	-	TRBJ2-2	TGTGCCAGCAGGCCTAATACAGGATACCAACGGATCACCGGGGAGCTGTTTTTT	CASRPNTGYQRITGELFF
TRBV5-1	TRBD2	many	TRBJ2-7	TGCGCCAGCAGCTTAACTAGCGGGAGGGAAGGGCAGTACTTC	CASSLTSGREGQYF
TRBV7-9	-	-	TRBJ2-5	TGTGCCAGCAGCTTAAACACGGGGAAAGAGACCCAGTACTTC	CASSLNTGKETQYF
TRBV5-5	-	-	TRBJ2-3	TGTGCCAGCAGCTTGGTGGTAGCGACAGATACGCAGTATTTT	CASSLVVATDTQYF
TRBV7-2	-	many	TRBJ2-7	TGTGCCAGCAGCTTGATTCCCTACGAGCAGTACTTC	CASSLIPYEQYF
TRBV7-9	-	once	TRBJ1-2	TGTGCCAGCAGCTTAGATGTCCGGCAGGCTAACTATGGCTACACCTTC	CASSLDVRQANYGYTF
TRBV4-1	TRBD2	-	TRBJ2-3	TGCGCCAGCAGCCCAACCGGATTAGCGGGGTGGGACACAGATACGCAGTATTTT	CASSPTGLAGWDTDTQYF
TRBV6-1	-	-	TRBJ1-4	TGTGCCAGCAGTGACCTCGGGGAGGGTCGAGAGAATGAAAAACTGTTTTTT	CASSDLGEGRENEKLFF
TRBV29-1	-	-	TRBJ1-1	TGCAGCGCCAAAACGGGGGACACTGAAGCTTTCTTT	CSAKTGDTEAFF
TRBV11-2	TRBD1	few	TRBJ1-2	TGTGCCAGCAGCTTCAGGGGGCTGGATGGCTACACCTTC	CASSFRGLDGYTF
TRBV20-1	TRBD1	-	TRBJ2-4	TGCAGTGCTAGACCCGGGACAGGGGCGGAAAACATTCAGTACTTC	CSARPGTGAENIQYF
TRBV3-1	-	-	TRBJ2-4	TGTGCCAGCAGCCCTCGACAGGTGCTAGCCAAAAACATTCAGTACTTC	CASSPRQVLAKNIQYF
TRBV10-3	TRBD2	few	TRBJ2-7	TGTGCCACATGGACTAGCGGACACTACGAGCAGTACTTC	CATWTSGHYEQYF
TRBV19	-	-	TRBJ1-1	TGTGCCAGTAGTCCCAGAGGGGGAGATGAAGCTTTCTTT	CASSPRGGDEAFF
TRBV9	-	few	TRBJ2-3	TGTGCCAGCAGCTCAGGAGTGGGCAGCACAGATACGCAGTATTTT	CASSSGVGSTDTQYF
TRBV6-1	TRBD1	-	TRBJ2-5	TGTGCCAGCACCGCTACCAGGGGGCAAGAGACCCAGTACTTC	CASTATRGQETQYF
TRBV3-1	-	-	TRBJ1-4	TGTGCCAGCAGCCAAGGAGGCTATGGTGAAAAACTGTTTTTT	CASSQGGYGEKLFF
TRBV29-1	-	many	TRBJ1-3	TGCAGCGTTGAAGGGCCCGGAAACACCATATATTTT	CSVEGPGNTIYF
TRBV6-1	-	-	TRBJ2-1	TGTGCCAGCAGTGAATGGGTCGGTTCAGGCAACAATGAGCAGTTCTTC	CASSEWVGSGNNEQFF
TRBV24-1	TRBD2	-	TRBJ2-1	TGTGCCACCAGTGATCCGGGACTAGCGGGAAATGAGCAGTTCTTC	CATSDPGLAGNEQFF
TRBV12-3/TRBV12-4	TRBD2	-	TRBJ2-2	TGTGCCAGCACCCTACGGTCGGGAGGGCCAGTCGGGGAGCTGTTTTTT	CASTLRSGGPVGELFF
TRBV6-1	-	few	TRBJ2-3	TGTGCCAGCAGTGAATTCAGTGGCACAGATACGCAGTATTTT	CASSEFSGTDTQYF
TRBV5-1	-	-	TRBJ2-1	TGCGCCAGCAGCTGGTCCCGGGACAATGAGCAGTTCTTC	CASSWSRDNEQFF
TRBV29-1	-	few	TRBJ2-7	TGCAGCGGGGGTTCGAGGGGCGAGCAGTACTTC	CSGGSRGEQYF
TRBV3-1	TRBD1	-	TRBJ1-6	TGTGCCAGCAGCCTAACAGGGGGCTCTGATTCACCCCTCCACTTT	CASSLTGGSDSPLHF
TRBV3-1	-	-	TRBJ1-1	TGTGCCAGCAGCCAAGTCGGGTACGGCACTGAAGCTTTCTTT	CASSQVGYGTEAFF
TRBV9	-	-	TRBJ1-4	TGTGCCAGCAGCGAAGTACTCGATGAAAAACTGTTTTTT	CASSEVLDEKLFF
TRBV6-1	-	few	TRBJ2-1	TGTGCCAGCAGTGAAGCGAGCGGACGTCGAGGCAATGAGCAGTTCTTC	CASSEASGRRGNEQFF
TRBV5-1	TRBD2	-	TRBJ2-3	TGCGCCAGCAGCCCCGGAAGGGCTAGCGGGAGTCGGGGCACAGATACGCAGTATTTT	CASSPGRASGSRGTDTQYF
TRBV6-1	TRBD1	few	TRBJ1-1	TGTGCCAGCAGTGGGGGGGCAGGGGGCAACACTGAAGCTTTCTTT	CASSGGAGGNTEAFF
TRBV7-2	-	-	TRBJ2-7	TGTGCCAGCAGCTTAGGCAGGGTCTCCTACGAGCAGTACTTC	CASSLGRVSYEQYF
TRBV10-3	TRBD1	few	TRBJ1-5	TGTGCCATCAGTCCAGGGACAGGCGCTAATCAGCCCCAGCATTTT	CAISPGTGANQPQHF
TRBV20-1	-	many	TRBJ2-7	TGCAGTGCAAATCACAGGGATTACGAGCAGTACTTC	CSANHRDYEQYF
TRBV19	-	few	TRBJ2-3	TGTGCCAGTAGTATGAATAACCCGCCGTCCGATACGCAGTATTTT	CASSMNNPPSDTQYF
TRBV2	-	-	TRBJ1-5	TGTGCCAGCATTCGCGAGAGAGGCAATCAGCCCCAGCATTTT	CASIRERGNQPQHF
TRBV10-3	-	few	TRBJ1-5	TGTGCCATCAGTGAAAAGGCAGGGGATCAGCCCCAGCATTTT	CAISEKAGDQPQHF
TRBV10-3	TRBD2	-	TRBJ2-3	TGTGCCATCAGTGAGTCGCCGCTAGCGGGAGGCCCAGATACGCAGTATTTT	CAISESPLAGGPDTQYF
TRBV2	-	few	TRBJ2-1	TGTGCCAGCAGTGAAGTTCCGCACTCCTACAATGAGCAGTTCTTC	CASSEVPHSYNEQFF
TRBV29-1	TRBD1	few	TRBJ1-2	TGCAGCGTGGGGGACAGCAGCTACACCTTC	CSVGDSSYTF
TRBV5-1	TRBD2	-	TRBJ2-7	TGCGCCAGCAGCTCCTCCGGGACTACGGGGAACGAGCAGTACTTC	CASSSSGTTGNEQYF
TRBV5-5	-	few	TRBJ2-1	TGTGCCAGCAGCTTGTCGGTTATCTTCTACAATGAGCAGTTCTTC	CASSLSVIFYNEQFF
TRBV20-1	TRBD2	-	TRBJ2-5	TGCAGTGCTAGAGAGAGCGGGAGACAAGAGACCCAGTACTTC	CSARESGRQETQYF
TRBV6-4	-	many	TRBJ2-3	TGTGCCAGCAGTGACGGGACAGATACGCAGTATTTT	CASSDGTDTQYF
TRBV20-1	-	-	TRBJ1-1	TGCAGTGTTCTGATGGGGGACCCTGAAGCTTTCTTT	CSVLMGDPEAFF
TRBV27	-	few	TRBJ1-1	TGTGCCAGCAGTTTATCGAGGGGACGACATTTTATGAACACTGAAGCTTTCTTT	CASSLSRGRHFMNTEAFF
TRBV7-8	TRBD2	many	TRBJ2-3	TGTGCCAGCAGCTTAGACTCCACGGGACTAGCGGGAGATACGCAGTATTTT	CASSLDSTGLAGDTQYF
TRBV20-1	-	-	TRBJ1-2	TGCAGTGCTACCCGGGACATAAAAGGGGACTATGGCTACACCTTC	CSATRDIKGDYGYTF
TRBV27	TRBD1	-	TRBJ1-1	TGTGCCAGCAGTTTAAAGGCAGGGGGCCGGGGCACTGAAGCTTTCTTT	CASSLKAGGRGTEAFF
TRBV4-1	TRBD1	few	TRBJ2-3	TGCGCCAGCAGCCAAGGTCCCTCCACAGGGGTGAATACGCAGTATTTT	CASSQGPSTGVNTQYF
TRBV5-1	TRBD1	-	TRBJ1-1	TGCGCCAGCAGCCCGGGGGACAGGGTAGCCACTGAAGCTTTCTTT	CASSPGDRVATEAFF
TRBV7-2	-	few	TRBJ2-7	TGTGCCAGCAGCTTAACAGACCAAGGCTACGAGCAGTACTTC	CASSLTDQGYEQYF
TRBV12-3/TRBV12-4	-	few	TRBJ1-1	TGTGCCAGCAGCGGGACACAGGTCTTTCAAACTGAAGCTTTCTTT	CASSGTQVFQTEAFF
TRBV19	-	few	TRBJ1-1	TGTGCCAGTAGCCCCGCACCCACTGAAGCTTTCTTT	CASSPAPTEAFF
TRBV29-1	-	many	TRBJ1-2	TGCAGCGTTGAAGGGTCCACCAGGGTCGGAGGGTATGGCTACACCTTC	CSVEGSTRVGGYGYTF
TRBV10-3	-	many	TRBJ2-1	TGTGCCATCAGTGAGTCTCCAGGGGAGGGTGATGAGCAGTTCTTC	CAISESPGEGDEQFF
TRBV10-3	-	many	TRBJ2-2	TGTGCCATCAGTGTAGCCGGGACGGCGAACACCGGGGAGCTGTTTTTT	CAISVAGTANTGELFF
TRBV12-3/TRBV12-4	-	many	TRBJ2-5	TGTGCCAGCAGTCCCCTAGGAACGGGAGAATGGGAGACCCAGTACTTC	CASSPLGTGEWETQYF